These T cell receptor beta chains were read from a single sample in a study of shared clonotypes between healthy human individuals. Sequencing used immunoSEQ multiplex PCR; TCRdb keeps in-frame clones, though not all of them. The data hold about 1.9 million clones, with around 93% observed a single time. Sequenced input: naive CD8+ T cells from PBMCs. Every receptor here comes from a man between 18 and 35 years old in good health. Some clones in this sample may be carry-over from other donors' samples. CDR3s include the opening cysteine and the closing phenylalanine or tryptophan. D genes are given only for firm matches. Part of the rows lack a size; the others show once, few, many or a class for expanded clones.

>TRBJ2-1|TRBV27|NA|NA
CASSSGAGVGNEQFF
TGTGCCAGCAGTTCGGGGGCGGGAGTAGGAAATGAGCAGTTCTTC
>TRBJ1-2|TRBV10-3|NA|NA
CAISVAGKGLWGYTF
TGTGCCATCAGTGTTGCGGGGAAGGGGTTGTGGGGCTACACCTTC
>TRBJ1-1|TRBV6-6|few|NA
CASGVVGTEAFF
TGTGCCAGCGGAGTGGTCGGCACTGAAGCTTTCTTT
>TRBJ1-3|TRBV27|NA|NA
CASSLQGSGDTIYF
TGTGCCAGCAGTTTGCAGGGTTCTGGGGACACCATATATTTT
>TRBJ1-2|TRBV2|NA|NA
CASDRTLGGYTF
TGTGCCAGTGACAGGACGTTGGGTGGCTACACCTTC
>TRBJ1-2|TRBV27|NA|NA
CASSSKYRENYGYTF
TGTGCCAGCAGTTCCAAATACAGGGAAAACTATGGCTACACCTTC
>TRBJ1-2|TRBV15|NA|NA
CATSTVRGASGYTF
TGTGCCACCAGCACCGTCCGGGGGGCGAGTGGCTACACCTTC
>TRBJ2-7|TRBV2|NA|TRBD1
CASSDWTSITRTGYSEQYF
TGTGCCAGCAGTGATTGGACCAGTATTACGCGGACAGGCTATAGCGAGCAGTACTTC
>TRBJ1-1|TRBV11-1|NA|NA
CASSHGLGTEAFF
TGTGCCAGCAGCCATGGCCTGGGCACTGAAGCTTTCTTT
>TRBJ2-7|TRBV10-3|NA|TRBD1
CAISEAGTGRGYEQYF
TGTGCCATCAGTGAGGCGGGGACAGGGAGAGGGTACGAGCAGTACTTC
>TRBJ2-7|TRBV9|NA|NA
CASSVGEGKQYF
TGTGCCAGCAGCGTAGGTGAGGGAAAGCAGTACTTC
>TRBJ1-1|TRBV9|NA|NA
CASSVERGTEAFF
TGTGCCAGCAGCGTAGAAAGGGGGACTGAAGCTTTCTTT
>TRBJ2-2|TRBV10-3|NA|NA
CAIKGVAVLNTGELFF
TGTGCCATCAAGGGGGTAGCGGTCCTGAACACCGGGGAGCTGTTTTTT
>TRBJ2-7|TRBV27|once|NA
CASGYGSGEQYF
TGTGCCAGCGGATATGGTTCGGGTGAGCAGTACTTC
>TRBJ1-4|TRBV19|NA|NA
CASSMLSGANEKLFF
TGTGCCAGTAGTATGCTTTCAGGGGCTAATGAAAAACTGTTTTTT
>TRBJ2-7|TRBV5-1|NA|NA
CASSLARVAWSEQYF
TGCGCCAGCAGCTTGGCCAGGGTCGCTTGGAGCGAGCAGTACTTC
>TRBJ2-5|TRBV5-1|NA|NA
CASSAGLQGGETQYF
TGCGCCAGCAGCGCAGGACTACAGGGTGGCGAGACCCAGTACTTC
>TRBJ2-1|TRBV9|NA|TRBD1
CASSRSSGTGDWGEQFF
TGTGCCAGCAGCCGGAGTTCCGGGACAGGGGATTGGGGTGAGCAGTTCTTC
>TRBJ1-1|TRBV28|NA|NA
CASSLGGGILIGQNTEAFF
TGTGCCAGCAGTTTAGGAGGGGGTATCCTCATTGGACAGAACACTGAAGCTTTCTTT
>TRBJ1-5|TRBV28|NA|NA
CASSLPGPPIQPQHF
TGTGCCAGCAGTTTGCCAGGGCCTCCTATTCAGCCCCAGCATTTT
>TRBJ2-2|TRBV9|NA|NA
CASMGAGELFF
TGTGCCAGCATGGGGGCCGGGGAGCTGTTTTTT
>TRBJ2-7|TRBV27|NA|TRBD2
CASSWSGTYEQYF
TGTGCCAGCAGTTGGAGCGGGACCTACGAGCAGTACTTC
>TRBJ2-5|TRBV14|NA|NA
CASSVRGETQYF
TGTGCCAGCAGCGTACGGGGGGAGACCCAGTACTTC
>TRBJ2-7|TRBV6-5|NA|NA
CASSYNSESYEQYF
TGTGCCAGCAGTTACAATTCAGAATCCTACGAGCAGTACTTC
>TRBJ2-2|TRBV4-2|NA|NA
CASSQETRDTGELFF
TGTGCCAGCAGCCAAGAAACTAGAGACACCGGGGAGCTGTTTTTT
>TRBJ1-5|TRBV19|NA|TRBD1
CASSIWDRGGQPQHF
TGTGCCAGTAGTATATGGGACAGGGGGGGTCAGCCCCAGCATTTT
>TRBJ1-5|TRBV5-1|NA|TRBD1
CASSPGPGQGLRQPQHF
TGCGCCAGCAGCCCAGGGCCGGGACAGGGGTTGCGGCAGCCCCAGCATTTT
>TRBJ2-1|TRBV9|NA|NA
CASSVGGGSGSAQFF
TGTGCCAGCAGCGTAGGAGGGGGGTCAGGTTCAGCGCAGTTCTTC
>TRBJ2-7|TRBV4-3|NA|NA
CASSPGTNSYEQYF
TGCGCCAGCAGCCCCGGGACCAATTCCTACGAGCAGTACTTC
>TRBJ2-1|TRBV4-2|NA|NA
CASSLEKGPLVEQFF
TGTGCCAGCAGCCTAGAAAAAGGCCCCTTAGTTGAGCAGTTCTTC
>TRBJ1-2|TRBV14|NA|NA
CASSLGTGSGYTF
TGTGCCAGCAGCTTGGGAACAGGATCCGGCTACACCTTC
>TRBJ2-3|TRBV19|NA|NA
CASSILPDPSTDTQYF
TGTGCCAGTAGTATTCTTCCGGACCCTAGCACAGATACGCAGTATTTT
>TRBJ2-4|TRBV6-4|NA|TRBD1
CASSPGTDSKNIQYF
TGTGCCAGCAGCCCCGGGACAGACAGCAAAAACATTCAGTACTTC
>TRBJ2-5|TRBV19|NA|TRBD2
CASSPSGRGQETQYF
TGTGCCAGTAGTCCCTCTGGGCGGGGGCAAGAGACCCAGTACTTC
>TRBJ1-2|TRBV2|NA|NA
CASNPDNYGYTF
TGTGCCAGCAATCCGGATAACTATGGCTACACCTTC
>TRBJ2-7|TRBV5-5|NA|NA
CASSQAGVFAYEQYF
TGTGCCAGCAGTCAAGCAGGGGTTTTCGCCTACGAGCAGTACTTC
>TRBJ2-4|TRBV7-9|NA|NA
CASSPVGILAKNIQYF
TGTGCCAGCAGCCCCGTGGGGATACTAGCCAAAAACATTCAGTACTTC
>TRBJ2-1|TRBV19|NA|TRBD2
CASNAGGSYNEQFF
TGTGCCAGTAACGCGGGAGGGTCATACAATGAGCAGTTCTTC
>TRBJ1-2|TRBV4-3|NA|NA
CASSQGTIQASWGYTF
TGCGCCAGCAGCCAAGGGACAATCCAGGCGTCTTGGGGCTACACCTTC
>TRBJ1-5|TRBV11-2|once|NA
CASSSRDRSGYSNQPQHF
TGTGCCAGCAGCTCTAGAGACAGGTCCGGTTATAGCAATCAGCCCCAGCATTTT
>TRBJ2-7|TRBV13|NA|NA
CASSLEGSVRVVEQYF
TGTGCCAGCAGCTTAGAGGGGTCCGTCAGGGTGGTCGAGCAGTACTTC
>TRBJ2-1|TRBV5-6|NA|NA
CASSFASFDFAANEQFF
TGTGCCAGCAGCTTCGCTTCTTTCGATTTCGCGGCAAATGAGCAGTTCTTC
>TRBJ2-3|TRBV10-2|NA|NA
CASTDVGPQGTDTQYF
TGCGCCAGCACCGACGTGGGACCCCAGGGGACAGATACGCAGTATTTT
>TRBJ1-2|TRBV10-3|NA|TRBD1
CAISESSTGGSYGGYTF
TGTGCCATCAGTGAGTCGTCTACAGGGGGCTCCTATGGTGGCTACACCTTC
>TRBJ1-5|TRBV7-2|NA|TRBD1
CASSLAMGDREDQPQHF
TGTGCCAGCAGCTTAGCGATGGGGGACAGGGAAGATCAGCCCCAGCATTTT
>TRBJ2-4|TRBV4-1|NA|TRBD2
CASSPRAGGPSAKNIQYF
TGCGCCAGCAGCCCTCGAGCGGGAGGGCCCTCGGCCAAAAACATTCAGTACTTC
>TRBJ1-2|TRBV7-9|once|NA
CASSRNQGIANYGYTF
TGTGCCAGCAGCCGAAACCAGGGAATCGCTAACTATGGCTACACCTTC
>TRBJ2-7|TRBV14|NA|NA
CASSLSRGTRYEQYF
TGTGCCAGCAGCCTATCGAGGGGGACCAGGTACGAGCAGTACTTC
>TRBJ2-5|TRBV19|NA|NA
CASSIGSGTAETQYF
TGTGCCAGTAGTATAGGGTCGGGAACGGCGGAGACCCAGTACTTC
>TRBJ1-2|TRBV27|NA|TRBD1
CASSLRQGFFGYTF
TGTGCCAGCAGTTTGAGACAGGGTTTTTTTGGCTACACCTTC
>TRBJ2-1|TRBV28|NA|TRBD2
CASSLTSGHYNEQFF
TGTGCCAGCAGCCTTACTAGCGGGCACTACAATGAGCAGTTCTTC
>TRBJ1-3|TRBV6-6|NA|NA
CASSYSNAGQGNTIYF
TGTGCCAGCAGTTACTCGAACGCGGGTCAAGGAAACACCATATATTTT
>TRBJ2-7|TRBV6-6|NA|NA
CASSQTEFSYEQYF
TGTGCCAGCAGTCAGACAGAGTTCTCCTACGAGCAGTACTTC
>TRBJ2-7|TRBV5-8|NA|TRBD1
CASSLYGTGGGDEQYF
TGTGCCAGCAGCTTGTACGGGACAGGGGGGGGAGACGAGCAGTACTTC
>TRBJ2-3|TRBV16|NA|NA
CASSQLPSGGPNQDTQYF
TGTGCCAGCAGCCAACTGCCCTCGGGGGGCCCAAACCAAGATACGCAGTATTTT
>TRBJ2-7|TRBV7-9|NA|TRBD2
CASSPTSGRVPYEQYF
TGTGCCAGCAGTCCGACTAGCGGGAGGGTCCCCTACGAGCAGTACTTC
>TRBJ1-3|TRBV11-1|NA|NA
CASSLFAGPMDTIYF
TGTGCCAGCAGCTTATTTGCGGGACCTATGGACACCATATATTTT
>TRBJ2-5|TRBV4-1|NA|NA
CASSQASQGMGETQYF
TGCGCCAGCAGCCAAGCCTCCCAGGGGATGGGGGAGACCCAGTACTTC